A single sample gave rise to the 25 T cell receptor beta chains below, sequenced in a study of T cell repertoires in cytomegalovirus infection. Their specific antigens are unknown. TCRdb reanalysed the reads using MiXCR and keeps one entry per CDR3 protein. This table has about 890,000 distinct CDR3 sequences, around 29% appearing once. Sequences were derived from cultured CD8+ T cells from PBMCs, sampled from culture after CMV antigen stimulation. The receptors come from a human donor in good health (CMV status not recorded). Some clones in this sample may be carry-over from other donors' samples.

The chain is built from TRBV27 and TRBJ1-2; D call uncertain. CDR3 length equals 13 residues. Germline V lookup: CDR1 MNHEY, CDR2 SMNVEV (reference sequence). The V and J ends lost 3 bases and 3 bases respectively, with 8 bases between them. CDR3 DNA sequence: TGTGCCAGCAGTTTCGGCTCAGACTATGGCTACACCTTC. Protein product: CASSFGSDYGYTF.

The gene calls are TRBV2 and TRBJ2-1, with 8 bases that match TRBD1. The CDR3 is made up of 16 amino acids. Trimming removed 4 bases from V and 6 bases from J; junction bases left unmatched: 11. The germline V gene encodes CDR1 SNHLY and CDR2 FYNNEI. The CDR3 bases are TGTGCCAGCAGTGCCTACAGGGGGAAATTTCTCAATGAGCAGTTCTTC. Its translation is CASSAYRGKFLNEQFF.

A few counts support this clonotype. The genes are TRBV29-1 and TRBJ2-2; D possibly matches TRBD1 or TRBD2 (5 bases each). The CDR3 runs 13 residues. Between the trimmed V and J ends, which lost 3 bases and 7 bases, there was a span of 12 bases. The germline gives CDR1 SQVTM, CDR2 ANQGSEA. The CDR3 DNA follows: TGCAGCGTTGAGGTGGGGGTGAGCGGGGAGCTGTTTTTT. Encoded protein: CSVEVGVSGELFF.

This clonotype came up a few times. The V call is TRBV6-1, the J call TRBJ2-7, with D perhaps TRBD2 (7 bases). The CDR3 contains 15 residues. Looked up from germline, CDR1 is MNHNS and CDR2 is SASEGT. V lost 6 bases and J 1 base, leaving 16 bases between the germline ends. The CDR3: CASSHLGGTSYEQYF. As DNA, the CDR3 is TGTGCCAGCAGCCACCTGGGGGGGACATCCTACGAGCAGTACTTC.

The J gene is TRBJ2-1, the V gene TRBV7-9, with D perhaps matching TRBD2 (5 bases). Germline-derived CDR1 and CDR2 are SEHNR and FQNEAQ (reference sequence). The CDR3 is 16 residues long. V was cut by 5 bases and J by 3 bases, with 17 bases left in between. DNA of the CDR3: TGTGCCAGCAGCCGCAAAGGACTGGCGGGCTACAATGAGCAGTTCTTC. It is translated as CASSRKGLAGYNEQFF. The whole variable domain, filled in from reference TRBV7-9 and TRBJ2-1, reads DTGVSQNPRHKITKRGQNVTFRCDPISEHNRLYWYRQTLGQGPEFLTYFQNEAQLEKSRLLSDRFSAERPKGSFSTLEIQRTEQGDSAMYLCASSRKGLAGYNEQFFGPGTRLTVL.

V usage is TRBV14 and J usage is TRBJ2-5; either TRBD1 or TRBD2 may supply D (5 bases each). This CDR3 contains 17 residues. Germline V gene sequence: CDR1 SGHDN, CDR2 FVKESK. V was shortened by 1 base and J by 2 bases, with 17 bases between the two germline ends. CDR3 protein: CASSQALLGTAQETQYF. CDR3 sequence (DNA): TGTGCCAGCAGCCAAGCATTACTCGGGACGGCTCAAGAGACCCAGTACTTC.

The chain has TRBV9 and TRBJ1-1; a weak D match, TRBD1 (5 bases). Between the trimmed V and J ends, which lost 0 bases and 0 bases, there was a span of 9 bases. The V gene's germline CDR1 is SGDLS and CDR2 YYNGEE. CDR3 length equals 15 residues. The CDR3 protein is CASSVVGRMNTEAFF. CDR3 nucleotides: TGTGCCAGCAGCGTAGTGGGACGGATGAACACTGAAGCTTTCTTT.

The table lists this clonotype with a few counts. The chain has TRBV19 and TRBJ2-5; 7 positions agree with TRBD2. The CDR3 extends over 13 amino acids. The J segment lost 5 bases and the V segment lost 7 bases, leaving 7 bases of the junction unmatched. The V gene's germline CDR1 is LNHDA and CDR2 SQIVND (reference sequence). CDR3 protein: CASTVSGSETQYF. The CDR3 nucleotides are TGTGCCAGTACCGTTAGCGGGTCCGAGACCCAGTACTTC.

V and J are TRBV6-5 and TRBJ2-3; tentative D call: TRBD2 (6 bases). The CDR3 spans 13 residues. Germline CDR1 MNHEY, CDR2 SVGAGI. Trimming removed 4 bases from V and 1 base from J, with 6 bases in between. The CDR3, as DNA: TGTGCCAGCAGTTGCGGGGGCACAGATACGCAGTATTTT. It yields the protein CASSCGGTDTQYF.

The chain has TRBV5-6 and TRBJ2-1, with TRBD2 matching over 9 bases. The germline V gene has CDR1 SGHDT and CDR2 YYEEEE. The CDR3 has 15 amino acids. V dropped 1 base and J dropped 7; count of bases not matched to a gene: 6. CDR3 protein: CASSLLASGVNEQFF. CDR3 bases: TGTGCCAGCAGCTTGCTAGCTAGCGGGGTAAATGAGCAGTTCTTC. Looking up the rest from reference TRBV5-6 and TRBJ2-1 gives the full variable domain: DAGVTQSPTHLIKTRGQQVTLRCSPKSGHDTVSWYQQALGQGPQFIFQYYEEEERQRGNFPDRFSGHQFPNYSSELNVNALLLGDSALYLCASSLLASGVNEQFFGPGTRLTVL.

The V gene is TRBV7-9, the J gene TRBJ2-7, with 10 bases matching TRBD1. J was trimmed by 4 bases and V by 3 bases; bases with no gene match: 9. Germline V CDR1 and CDR2: SEHNR, FQNEAQ (reference sequence). There are 16 residues in the CDR3. The chain's CDR3 is CASSFSQGQGQYEQYF. CDR3 in DNA: TGTGCCAGCAGCTTCTCTCAGGGACAGGGGCAGTACGAGCAGTACTTC.

This clonotype came up many times. The chain links TRBV20-1 to TRBJ1-5; D may be TRBD1 (5 bases). CDR3 length equals 12 residues. CDR1 and CDR2 (germline): DFQATT, SNEGSKA (reference sequence). The V gene lost 3 bases and the J gene lost 6 bases, with 9 bases spanning the gap. CDR3 loop: CSARYRLQPQHF. The CDR3 DNA reads TGCAGTGCTAGGTACAGGCTTCAGCCCCAGCATTTT.

The CDR3 DNA reads TGTGCCAGCAGCTCTCTAGCGGGGGTTGGCAATGAGCAGTTCTTC. Amino acid sequence: CASSSLAGVGNEQFF. V gene TRBV7-9 combines with J gene TRBJ2-1; 10 bases agree with TRBD2. The junction had 6 bases not matched to a gene; V was cut back by 4 bases and J by 6 bases. Germline V gene sequence: CDR1 SEHNR, CDR2 FQNEAQ (reference sequence). This CDR3 contains 15 residues.

This clonotype was counted ten times or more. The J gene is TRBJ1-1, the V gene TRBV7-2; D is possibly TRBD1 (6 bases). Germline CDR1 SGHTA, CDR2 FQGNSA. V lost 5 bases and J 5 bases, leaving 15 bases between the germline ends. This CDR3 has 14 residues. The CDR3 sequence: CASSPWTVLTEAFF. Here the CDR3 DNA reads TGTGCCAGCAGCCCCTGGACAGTCCTTACTGAAGCTTTCTTT.

This clonotype was recorded a few times. The chain is built from TRBV27 and TRBJ2-3; TRBD1 matches 9 bases. This CDR3 region has 16 residues. V dropped 2 bases and J dropped 0; count of bases not matched to a gene: 3. Germline lookup yields CDR1 MNHEY and CDR2 SMNVEV (reference sequence). The CDR3, as DNA: TGTGCCAGCAGTTTAAGGGGACAGGGTAGCACAGATACGCAGTATTTT. Encoded protein: CASSLRGQGSTDTQYF.

This clonotype was recorded a few times. The chain couples TRBV6-2 or TRBV6-3 to TRBJ2-4; D is uncertain. Per germline, CDR1 MNHEY and CDR2 SVGEGT. Trimming left V 5 bases short and J 0 bases short, with 11 bases between. The CDR3 spans 15 residues. CDR3 residues: CASSIPSLAKNIQYF. The DNA for the CDR3 is TGTGCCAGCAGTATCCCCTCGCTAGCCAAAAACATTCAGTACTTC.

J is TRBJ1-1 and V is TRBV4-2, with 9 bases lining up with TRBD1. V shed 3 bases and J 3 bases; nucleotides not matched to a gene: 8. Germline-derived CDR1 and CDR2 are LGHNA and YNFKEQ. CDR3 length equals 16 residues. This chain's CDR3 is CASSHAGTGPDTEAFF. The CDR3 DNA follows: TGTGCCAGCAGCCATGCCGGGACAGGGCCGGACACTGAAGCTTTCTTT.

Regarding this clonotype: A much larger clone lies one base from this, so it may be a read error. The chain uses TRBV19 and TRBJ2-4, with D hard to call. This CDR3 is 16 amino acids long. Germline V gene sequence: CDR1 LNHDA, CDR2 SQIVND (reference sequence). The CDR3 loop is CASSISAYIAKDIQYF. In DNA, the CDR3 is TGTGCCAGTAGTATATCTGCTTATATCGCCAAAGACATTCAGTACTTC.

Of note for this clonotype: It may be a read error: a sequence one base away is much more abundant. The chain joins TRBV5-6 to TRBJ2-7; TRBD1 matches at 7 bases. Per the germline V gene, CDR1 is SGHDT and CDR2 is YYEEEE. V trimming: 4 bases; J trimming: 5 bases; junction bases outside the gene matches: 6. The CDR3 totals 13 residues. The DNA of the CDR3 is TGTGCCAGCAGCCCCGGGACAGTCCACGAGCAGTACTTC. Translation: CASSPGTVHEQYF.

This clonotype was seen many times. V gene TRBV6-1 combines with J gene TRBJ1-6, with D hard to call. CDR1 and CDR2 (germline): MNHNS, SASEGT. This CDR3 spans 14 amino acids. Deletions cut 5 bases from V and 10 bases from J, with 15 bases between. DNA of the CDR3: TGTGCCAGCAGTTTCCCCAGTCCCAAATCACCCCTCCACTTT. It is translated as CASSFPSPKSPLHF.

This chain joins TRBV7-8 and TRBJ2-7; TRBD2 matches 10 bases. Germline V gene sequence: CDR1 SGHVS, CDR2 FQNEAQ. V trimming: 5 bases; J trimming: 1 base; junction bases outside the gene matches: 5. The CDR3 is 15 amino acids. The CDR3 here is CASSPGTSESYEQYF. The CDR3 nucleotides read TGTGCCAGCAGCCCCGGGACTAGCGAGTCCTACGAGCAGTACTTC.

This chain uses TRBV27 with TRBJ2-3, with a possible D match to TRBD2 (6 bases). The CDR3 length is 14 residues. Trimming left V 0 bases short and J 6 bases short, with 10 bases between. Germline CDR1 and CDR2: MNHEY and SMNVEV (reference sequence). This chain's CDR3 is CASSLSTSWDTQYF. The DNA for the CDR3 is TGTGCCAGCAGTTTATCTACTAGCTGGGATACGCAGTATTTT.

This clonotype was seen only a few times. Here the CDR3 DNA reads TGTGCCAGCAGCCCTGAGGGGGGACTCAGTCACCAGCATTTT. Translated, it gives CASSPEGGLSHQHF. The rearrangement uses TRBV7-6 and TRBJ1-5; D is perhaps TRBD1 (6 bases). Germline lookup yields CDR1 SGHVS and CDR2 FNYEAQ. V gave up 5 bases and J gave up 12 bases, with 20 bases separating them. The CDR3 runs 14 residues.

The chain has TRBV14 and TRBJ2-1; D not resolved. Germline CDR1 SGHDN, CDR2 FVKESK. CDR3 length equals 12 residues. V was pared by 3 bases and J by 8 bases, with 8 bases between. The CDR3 spells CASSQLVHEQFF. DNA of the CDR3: TGTGCCAGCAGCCAGCTGGTCCATGAGCAGTTCTTC.

The rearrangement uses TRBV11-2 and TRBJ2-1; 14 bases line up with TRBD2. V lost 5 bases, J lost 5 bases, and 17 bases stayed unmatched. The CDR3 totals 20 residues. The V gene's germline CDR1 is SGHAT and CDR2 FQNNGV. CDR3 DNA sequence: TGTGCCAGCAGCCCTAGACTAGCGGGGGGGCCAGGGCGGGCGGACAATGAGCAGTTCTTC. This translates into CASSPRLAGGPGRADNEQFF.